This T cell receptor beta chain was documented in a study of cytomegalovirus exposure and HLA in healthy donors. Study context: From 150 million to 200 million T cells, an earlier analysis saw 120 million or so unique TCR beta sequences. Of some 360 genotyped donors, about 80% clustered with self-reported Caucasian donors.

The primer mix had 60 Vbeta and 13 Jbeta primers. Measured with immunoSEQ multiplex PCR; TCRdb has only the in-frame clones, and not every one. The repertoire consists of 150,000 or so clones, with 70% to 85% occurring once and the leading ten covering nearly 6.5%. Study findings and constraints: Reportedly, TCR beta sequences accurately predicted HLA-A and HLA-B alleles in most subjects. The authors listed 150 to 200 TCR beta chains as cytomegalovirus-associated.

In the case of this clone: What it binds is not known.

Germline V gene data show CDR1 as SGHDN and CDR2 as FVKESK. Trimming cost V 3 bases and J 8 bases; bases outside gene matches: 25. The CDR3 contains 21 residues. The chain couples TRBV14 to TRBJ2-3, with 11 bases lining up with TRBD1. This sequence originates from a man in his fifties or sixties in good health and CMV-seropositive. Sequencing used PBMCs. This chain's CDR3 is CASSQYYWRTGGQEDSGTQYF. CDR3 bases: TGTGCCAGCAGCCAGTATTATTGGCGGACAGGGGGCCAAGAAGATTCGGGTACGCAGTATTTT.